The rows below give T cell receptor beta chains drawn from one sample of a study of blood T cell repertoires in COVID-19. TCRdb keeps only in-frame clones here, not all; method: immunoSEQ multiplex PCR. Of 250,000 or so clones listed, about 91% were seen once; the top ten hold 2.5% to 3%. Sequencing input: PBMCs or T cells enriched from blood (not recorded which). Every receptor here comes from a man aged 40-49 years who had been exposed to COVID-19. The CDR3 runs from the conserved cysteine through the conserved F or W. D genes are given only for firm matches. The size field is filled for only some rows; it gives once, few, many or a size class.

D,V,size,J,CDR3,DNA
.,TRBV11-2,.,TRBJ2-5,CASSLREGAWGTQYF,TGTGCCAGCAGCTTAAGAGAGGGTGCTTGGGGGACCCAGTACTTC
.,TRBV2,.,TRBJ2-5,CASSDFTGLKPETQYF,TGTGCCAGCAGTGATTTCACGGGATTAAAGCCGGAGACCCAGTACTTC
.,TRBV5-1,.,TRBJ2-7,CASSPPAPRDTKQYF,TGCGCCAGCAGCCCGCCGGCCCCTCGGGATACCAAGCAGTACTTC
.,TRBV19,once,TRBJ2-3,CASSGVTPSTDTQYF,TGTGCCAGTAGTGGAGTTACCCCGAGCACAGATACGCAGTATTTT
.,TRBV25-1,.,TRBJ1-4,CASSGFSSVVNEKLFF,TGTGCCAGCAGTGGGTTTAGTTCGGTGGTTAATGAAAAACTGTTTTTT
.,TRBV5-6,.,TRBJ2-7,CASSLGGSPPYEQYF,TGTGCCAGCAGCTTGGGCGGATCACCCCCCTACGAGCAGTACTTC
TRBD1,TRBV3-1/TRBV3-2,.,TRBJ2-5,CASSPTGQETQYF,TGTGCCAGCAGCCCGACAGGGCAAGAGACCCAGTACTTC
.,TRBV13,.,TRBJ2-7,CASSSRSGVFYEQYF,TGTGCCAGCAGCAGTCGCTCAGGGGTGTTTTACGAGCAGTACTTC
TRBD1,TRBV28,.,TRBJ1-1,CASSPGQGNTEAFF,TGTGCCAGCAGTCCCGGACAGGGGAACACTGAAGCTTTCTTT
.,TRBV19,.,TRBJ1-2,CASSIEADNYGYTF,TGTGCCAGTAGTATCGAGGCCGACAACTATGGCTACACCTTC
.,TRBV19,.,TRBJ2-7,CASSRRGLSYEQYF,TGTGCCAGTAGTAGGCGCGGACTCTCCTACGAGCAGTACTTC
TRBD1,TRBV3-1/TRBV3-2,once,TRBJ2-7,CASSQISGGQGGEQYF,TGTGCCAGCAGCCAAATCTCCGGGGGACAGGGGGGCGAGCAGTACTTC
.,TRBV5-1,.,TRBJ2-1,CASSLDTGSSYNEQFF,TGCGCCAGCAGCTTAGATACGGGAAGCTCCTACAATGAGCAGTTCTTC
.,TRBV18,.,TRBJ1-1,CASSHDKNTEAFF,TGTGCCAGCTCCCACGACAAGAACACTGAAGCTTTCTTT
.,TRBV7-2,.,TRBJ1-5,CASSQHGNQPQHF,TGTGCCAGCAGTCAACACGGGAATCAGCCCCAGCATTTT
TRBD2,TRBV2,once,TRBJ2-3,CASRLGLAGTDTQYF,TGTGCCAGCAGGCTCGGGCTAGCGGGCACAGATACGCAGTATTTT
.,TRBV12-3/TRBV12-4,few,TRBJ1-1,CASGTGSFTEAFF,TGTGCCAGCGGTACCGGGAGTTTCACTGAAGCTTTCTTT
TRBD1,TRBV28,.,TRBJ2-7,CAGGRTGDSYEQYF,TGTGCCGGGGGAAGGACAGGGGACTCCTACGAGCAGTACTTC
TRBD1,TRBV5-1,.,TRBJ2-7,CASSSGDRGEQYF,TGCGCCAGCAGCTCGGGGGACAGGGGCGAGCAGTACTTC
.,TRBV11-3,.,TRBJ1-1,CASSHLTGYRTEAFF,TGTGCCAGCAGCCATCTCACAGGGTATCGCACTGAAGCTTTCTTT
TRBD1,TRBV11-3,once,TRBJ2-7,CASSRAGQGNYEQYF,TGTGCCAGCAGCCGAGCCGGACAGGGAAATTACGAGCAGTACTTC
.,TRBV18,.,TRBJ2-5,CASSPPGSAETQYF,TGTGCCAGCTCACCCCCCGGGTCGGCAGAGACCCAGTACTTC
.,TRBV5-4,.,TRBJ2-7,CASSLGNYEQYF,TGTGCCAGCAGCCTTGGCAACTACGAGCAGTACTTC
TRBD1,TRBV9,once,TRBJ2-7,CASKKSTGQSNEQYF,TGTGCCAGTAAAAAATCGACAGGGCAAAGCAACGAGCAGTACTTC
TRBD2,TRBV5-1,.,TRBJ2-3,CASSLESGVAGVTDTQYF,TGCGCCAGCAGCTTGGAATCAGGAGTAGCGGGAGTTACAGATACGCAGTATTTT
TRBD1,TRBV4-3,.,TRBJ1-1,CASSQDHRGTEAFF,TGCGCCAGCAGCCAAGATCACAGGGGCACTGAAGCTTTCTTT
.,TRBV29-1,.,TRBJ2-1,CSVSGLMGSYNEQFF,TGCAGCGTTAGCGGACTGATGGGCTCCTACAATGAGCAGTTCTTC
TRBD2,TRBV14,once,TRBJ2-7,CASSTGLAGGKSSYEQYF,TGTGCCAGCAGCACGGGACTAGCGGGCGGAAAAAGCTCCTACGAGCAGTACTTC